The following is a T cell receptor (beta chain) sequence with its context. Its antigen is still unknown. TCRdb reprocessed the 5' RACE reads, with one entry per CDR3 protein and no DNA. Reported are approximately 140,000 distinct CDR3 sequences; the ten largest clones contain 2% to 2.5%. This sample is part of a study of monozygotic twins with inflammatory bowel disease. Study-level points and caveats: IBD patients exhibited fewer clonotypes shared with other individuals than healthy twins, particularly with disease activity. Immunosuppressive treatment differences may have increased patient repertoire variability.

The sample comprised blood. The sequence was obtained from a human donor with ulcerative colitis or Crohn's disease, or a healthy co-twin of an affected twin (not recorded which).

The CDR3 region is CASTIDGQSQGYEQYF. The rearrangement joins TRBV12-3 or TRBV12-4 to TRBJ2-7. CDR3 length equals 16 residues.